This T cell receptor (beta chain) was found in a study of sequential checkpoint blockade in melanoma. Study in general: TCRβ was sequenced from DNA of about a hundred pretreatment tumors. Under 25 patients had matched tumor biopsies before treatment and at week 13 after nivolumab or ipilimumab alone.

Sample treatment: randomized to nivolumab then ipilimumab (arm A) or the reverse (arm B). The germline V gene has CDR1 MNHGY and CDR2 SAAAGT. The CDR3 totals 14 residues. V dropped 6 bases and J dropped 2; count of bases not matched to a gene: 5. Profiling relied on immunoSEQ multiplex PCR, and the TCRdb table lists in-frame clones only, not all of them. The sample includes 10,000 to 15,000 clones, around 20% seen only once; the top ten take around 6.8%. This rearrangement joins TRBV6-8 to TRBJ2-7; TRBD1 matches at 9 bases. This material consisted of tumor tissue (inferred from file names), taken from a patient given nivolumab and ipilimumab in sequence. This clonotype originated in a human donor with melanoma. The CDR3 region is CASRGQGITYEQYF. Written as DNA, the CDR3 is TGTGCCAGCAGGGGACAGGGAATCACCTACGAGCAGTACTTC.